This T cell receptor beta chain was recorded in a study of T-cell memory formation after mild COVID-19. Whole-study findings and limits: Among CD4+ contracting clones, most were CM and EM, and CD8+ ones EMRA. Day 15 to 85 contractors were CD4/CD8 balanced; later expanders leaned CD4+.

5'RACE with constant-segment primers yielded barcoded, UMI-tagged TCR alpha and TCR beta cDNA libraries. TCRdb passed the 5' RACE reads through MiXCR, listing each CDR3 protein once. The sample includes 200,000 to 250,000 distinct CDR3 sequences, 15% of them seen just once. CDR3 length equals 14 residues. Per the germline V gene, CDR1 is DFQATT and CDR2 is SNEGSKA (reference sequence). V was shortened by 4 bases and J by 9 bases, with 16 bases between the two germline ends. As concerns this clonotype: Its antigen is undetermined.

This chain links TRBV20-1 with TRBJ1-6; D is uncertain. Sequencing input: PBMCs or a T cell subset sorted from them (not recorded which). The TCR was taken from an adult woman who had mild COVID-19 (a few samples of this study predate the infection). Cell type and time point are not known. The CDR3 sequence: CSANGANSGSPLHF. In nucleotides, the CDR3 is TGCAGTGCTAACGGAGCGAATTCAGGTTCACCCCTCCACTTT.